In this sample, the clone carrying this TCR beta chain turned up a few times. Losses at the gene ends were 6 bases for V and 4 bases for J; bases not matched to a gene: 7. Germline-derived CDR1 and CDR2 are SNHLY and FYNNEI. The CDR3 length is 14 residues. These data belong to a study of blood T cell repertoires in COVID-19. Assay used: immunoSEQ multiplex PCR; TCRdb lists only in-frame clones, some missing. The repertoire holds under 500,000 clones, around 89% seen once, with 4% to 5.5% in the top ten. Sample: peripheral blood. The source is a woman in her twenties or thirties with acute or convalescent COVID-19. The chain has TRBV2 and TRBJ1-2, with 8 bases aligning to TRBD1. CDR3 bases: TGTGCCAGCAGAGGACAGGGTTTCAGCTATGGCTACACCTTC. The encoded protein is CASRGQGFSYGYTF.